This T cell receptor (beta chain) was identified in a study of metastatic and nonmetastatic thyroid tumors. TCRdb re-processed the PCR reads through MiXCR. The sample shows approximately 35,000 clones, roughly 10% of them seen only once. All patients reached thyroid surgery having received no treatment beforehand. V lost 6 bases to trimming and J lost 10 bases, with 13 bases between them. Germline CDR1 MNHNS, CDR2 SASEGT. CDR3 size: 12 residues. The chain links TRBV6-1 to TRBJ2-1, with D unclear. Sequencing was done on a sample of blood. This TCR derives from a female donor with papillary thyroid cancer or a benign thyroid nodule (not recorded which). Some clones in this sample may be carry-over from other donors' samples. The CDR3: CASSPPGPEQFF. The CDR3 bases are TGTGCCAGCAGCCCCCCGGGCCCCGAGCAGTTCTTC.